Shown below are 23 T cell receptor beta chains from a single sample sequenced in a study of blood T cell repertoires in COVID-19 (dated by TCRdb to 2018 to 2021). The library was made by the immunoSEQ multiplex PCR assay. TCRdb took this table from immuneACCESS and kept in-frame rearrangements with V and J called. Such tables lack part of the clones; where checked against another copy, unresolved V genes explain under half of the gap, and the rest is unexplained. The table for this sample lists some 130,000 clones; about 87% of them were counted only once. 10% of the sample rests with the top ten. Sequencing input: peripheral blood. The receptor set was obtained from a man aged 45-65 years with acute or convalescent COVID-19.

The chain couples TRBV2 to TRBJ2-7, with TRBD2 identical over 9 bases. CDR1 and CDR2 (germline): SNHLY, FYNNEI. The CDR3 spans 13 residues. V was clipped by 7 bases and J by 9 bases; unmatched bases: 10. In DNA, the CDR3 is TGTGCCAGCATGCCGGGACTAGCCTTATCGCAGTACTTC. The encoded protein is CASMPGLALSQYF.

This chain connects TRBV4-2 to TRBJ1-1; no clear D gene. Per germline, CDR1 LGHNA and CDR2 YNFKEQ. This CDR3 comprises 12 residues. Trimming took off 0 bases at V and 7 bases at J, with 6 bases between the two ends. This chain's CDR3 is CASSQDRYEAFF. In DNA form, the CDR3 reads TGTGCCAGCAGCCAAGATCGGTATGAAGCTTTCTTT.

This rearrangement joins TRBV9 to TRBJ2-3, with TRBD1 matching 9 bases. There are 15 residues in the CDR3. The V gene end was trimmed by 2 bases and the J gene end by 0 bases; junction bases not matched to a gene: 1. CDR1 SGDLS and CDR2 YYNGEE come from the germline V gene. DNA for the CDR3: TGTGCCAGCAGCGTCGGACAGGGGAGCACAGATACGCAGTATTTT. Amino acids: CASSVGQGSTDTQYF.

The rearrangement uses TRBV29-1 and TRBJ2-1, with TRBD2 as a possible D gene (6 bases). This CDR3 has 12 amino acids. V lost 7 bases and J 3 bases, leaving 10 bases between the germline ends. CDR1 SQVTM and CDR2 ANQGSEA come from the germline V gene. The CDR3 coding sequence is TGCAGCGCTTTTAGCGGCTACAATGAGCAGTTCTTC. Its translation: CSAFSGYNEQFF.

The CDR3 DNA follows: TGTGCCAGCAGCCGGACAGTGGGGACACAGAACACTGAAGCTTTCTTT. This sequence encodes CASSRTVGTQNTEAFF. The chain is built from TRBV27 and TRBJ1-1, with D perhaps matching TRBD1 (6 bases). Trimming shortened V by 6 bases and J by 1 base, and 18 bases separated the two germline ends. The germline V gene encodes CDR1 MNHEY and CDR2 SMNVEV (reference sequence). The CDR3 extends over 16 amino acids.

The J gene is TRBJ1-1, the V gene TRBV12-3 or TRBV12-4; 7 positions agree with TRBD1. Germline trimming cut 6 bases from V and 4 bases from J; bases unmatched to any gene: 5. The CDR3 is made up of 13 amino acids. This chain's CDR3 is CASSRNRGTEAFF. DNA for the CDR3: TGTGCCAGCAGCCGCAACAGGGGCACTGAAGCTTTCTTT.

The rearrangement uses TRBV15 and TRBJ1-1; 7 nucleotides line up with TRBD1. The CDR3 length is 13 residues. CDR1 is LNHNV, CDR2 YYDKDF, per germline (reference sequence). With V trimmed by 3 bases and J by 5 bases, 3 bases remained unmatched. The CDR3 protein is CATSSDRETEAFF. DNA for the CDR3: TGTGCCACCAGCAGTGACAGGGAAACTGAAGCTTTCTTT. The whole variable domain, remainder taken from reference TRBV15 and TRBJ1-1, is DAMVIQNPRYQVTQFGKPVTLSCSQTLNHNVMYWYQQKSSQAPKLLFHYYDKDFNNEADTPDNFQSRRPNTSFCFLDIRSPGLGDTAMYLCATSSDRETEAFFGQGTRLTVV.

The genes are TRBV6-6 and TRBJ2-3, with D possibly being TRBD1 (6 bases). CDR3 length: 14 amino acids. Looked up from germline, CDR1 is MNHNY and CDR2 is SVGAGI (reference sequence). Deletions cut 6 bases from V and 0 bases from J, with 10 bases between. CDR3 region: CASRLGGSTDTQYF. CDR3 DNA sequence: TGTGCCAGCAGACTAGGGGGAAGCACAGATACGCAGTATTTT.

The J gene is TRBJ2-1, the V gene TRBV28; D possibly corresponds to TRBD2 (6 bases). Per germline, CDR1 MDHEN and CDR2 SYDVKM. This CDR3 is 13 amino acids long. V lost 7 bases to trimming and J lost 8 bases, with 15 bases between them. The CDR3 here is CASTPGLPHEQFF. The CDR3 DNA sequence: TGTGCCAGCACCCCTGGACTACCCCATGAGCAGTTCTTC.

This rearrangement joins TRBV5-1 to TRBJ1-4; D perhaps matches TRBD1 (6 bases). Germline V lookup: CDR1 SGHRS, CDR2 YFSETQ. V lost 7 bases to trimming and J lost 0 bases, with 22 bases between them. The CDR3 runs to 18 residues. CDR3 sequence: CASPKRAFEGATNEKLFF. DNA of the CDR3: TGCGCCAGCCCGAAAAGAGCCTTTGAGGGGGCAACTAATGAAAAACTGTTTTTT.

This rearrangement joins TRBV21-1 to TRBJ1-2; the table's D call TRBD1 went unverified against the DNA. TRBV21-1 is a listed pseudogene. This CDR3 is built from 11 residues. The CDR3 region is CASSKVGGYTF. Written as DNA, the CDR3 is TGTGCCAGCAGCAAAGTGGGCGGCTACACCTTC.

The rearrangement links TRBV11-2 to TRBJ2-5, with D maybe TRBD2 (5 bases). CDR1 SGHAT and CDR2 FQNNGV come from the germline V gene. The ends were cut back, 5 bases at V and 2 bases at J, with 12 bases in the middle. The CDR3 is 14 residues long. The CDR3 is CASSAGPSQETQYF. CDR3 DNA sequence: TGTGCCAGCAGCGCGGGCCCATCTCAAGAGACCCAGTACTTC.

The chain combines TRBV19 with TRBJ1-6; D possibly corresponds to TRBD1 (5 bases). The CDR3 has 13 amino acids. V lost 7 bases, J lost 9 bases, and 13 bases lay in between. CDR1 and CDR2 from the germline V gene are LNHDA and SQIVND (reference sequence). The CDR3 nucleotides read TGTGCCAGTACCAGTCAGGGTTTTTCACCCCTCCACTTT. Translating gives CASTSQGFSPLHF.

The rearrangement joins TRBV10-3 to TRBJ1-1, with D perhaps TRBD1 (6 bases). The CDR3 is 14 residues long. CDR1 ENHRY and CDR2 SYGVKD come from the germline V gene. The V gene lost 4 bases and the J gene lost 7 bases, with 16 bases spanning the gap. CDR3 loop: CAISAVYGGLEAFF. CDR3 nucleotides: TGTGCCATCAGTGCCGTTTACGGGGGGCTTGAAGCTTTCTTT.

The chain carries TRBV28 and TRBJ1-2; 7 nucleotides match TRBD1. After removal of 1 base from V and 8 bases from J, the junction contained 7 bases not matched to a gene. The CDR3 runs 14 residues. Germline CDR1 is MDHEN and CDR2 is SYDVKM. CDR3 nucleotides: TGTGCCAGCAGTTTATATCAGGACAGGTCGGGCTACACCTTC. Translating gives CASSLYQDRSGYTF.

The DNA for the CDR3 is TGTGCCAGCAGCTTGTCCCACAGCAACTATGGCTACACCTTC. Translating it yields CASSLSHSNYGYTF. This chain uses TRBV5-4 with TRBJ1-2, with D unclear. The CDR3 has 14 residues. The germline V and J ends were trimmed by 1 base and 2 bases, with 9 bases remaining between them. Germline CDR1 is SGHNT and CDR2 is YYREEE (reference sequence).

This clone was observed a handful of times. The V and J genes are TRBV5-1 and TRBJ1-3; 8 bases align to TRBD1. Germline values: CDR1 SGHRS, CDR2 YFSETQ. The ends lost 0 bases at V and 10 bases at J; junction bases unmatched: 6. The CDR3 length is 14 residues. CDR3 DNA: TGCGCCAGCAGCTTGGGACAGGGGAGAGAGACCATATATTTT. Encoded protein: CASSLGQGRETIYF.

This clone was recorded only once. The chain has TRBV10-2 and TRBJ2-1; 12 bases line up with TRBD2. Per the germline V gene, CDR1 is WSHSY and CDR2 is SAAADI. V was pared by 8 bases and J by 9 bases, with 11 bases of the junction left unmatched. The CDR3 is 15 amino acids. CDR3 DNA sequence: TGCGCCAGCGAACCGACTAGCGGGGGAGGTAGTGAGCAGTTCTTC. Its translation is CASEPTSGGGSEQFF.

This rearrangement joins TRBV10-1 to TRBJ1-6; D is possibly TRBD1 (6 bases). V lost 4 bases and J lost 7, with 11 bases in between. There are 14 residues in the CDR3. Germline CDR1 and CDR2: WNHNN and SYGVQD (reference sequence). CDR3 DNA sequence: TGCGCCAGCAGTGCGAACAGGGTAAATTCACCCCTCCACTTT. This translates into CASSANRVNSPLHF.

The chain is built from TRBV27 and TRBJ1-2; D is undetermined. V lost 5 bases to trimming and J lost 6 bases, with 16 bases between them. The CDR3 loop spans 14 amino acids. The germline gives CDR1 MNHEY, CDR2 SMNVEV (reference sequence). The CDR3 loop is CASSPRMDSHGYTF. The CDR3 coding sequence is TGTGCCAGCAGTCCTCGCATGGACTCCCATGGCTACACCTTC.

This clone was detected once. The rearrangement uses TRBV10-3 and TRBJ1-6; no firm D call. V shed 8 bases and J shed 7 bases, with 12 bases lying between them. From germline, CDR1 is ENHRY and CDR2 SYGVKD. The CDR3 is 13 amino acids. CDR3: CAIASAVNSPLHF. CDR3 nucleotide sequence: TGTGCCATCGCGTCCGCGGTGAATTCACCCCTCCACTTT.

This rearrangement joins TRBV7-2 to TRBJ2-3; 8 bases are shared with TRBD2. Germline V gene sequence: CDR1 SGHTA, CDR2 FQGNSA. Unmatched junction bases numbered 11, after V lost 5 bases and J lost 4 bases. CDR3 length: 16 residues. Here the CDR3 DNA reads TGTGCCAGCAGCCAGAGGCCGGGAGGGCCGGCAGATACGCAGTATTTT. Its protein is CASSQRPGGPADTQYF.

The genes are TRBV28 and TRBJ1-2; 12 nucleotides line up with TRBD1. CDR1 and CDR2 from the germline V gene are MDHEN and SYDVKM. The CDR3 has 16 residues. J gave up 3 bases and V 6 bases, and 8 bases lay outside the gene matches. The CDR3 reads CASSPTGTGGDYGYTF. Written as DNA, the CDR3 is TGTGCCAGCAGCCCTACCGGGACAGGGGGCGACTATGGCTACACCTTC.